Below, 2 T cell receptor beta chains from the same sample are listed, as sequenced in a study of CD4 T cells in relation to SARS-CoV-2 and coronaviruses. Their antigen targets remain unknown. Data came from immunoSEQ multiplex PCR; TCRdb stores just in-frame clones and leaves some out. Among 41,000 or so clones listed, 84% were seen once. Sequenced: naive CD4+ T cells from PBMCs, cultured in vitro. The subset here: naive CD4+ T cells isolated by negative enrichment. The receptors come from an adult with COVID-19.

The rearrangement joins TRBV18 to TRBJ2-5; D uncertain. Per germline, CDR1 KGHSH and CDR2 LQKENI. The CDR3 sequence is 15 residues long. Between the trimmed V and J ends, which lost 0 bases and 5 bases, there was a span of 13 bases. The CDR3 protein is CASSPPSRRLETQYF. The DNA for the CDR3 is TGTGCCAGCTCACCACCATCGAGAAGGTTGGAGACCCAGTACTTC.

The J gene is TRBJ1-5, the V gene TRBV28, with TRBD1 matching over 10 bases. CDR1 MDHEN and CDR2 SYDVKM come from the germline V gene. CDR3 size: 17 residues. The trim removed 5 bases at V and 4 bases at J, leaving 11 bases unmatched. The DNA for the CDR3 is TGTGCCAGCAGTACGATCCTCGGGACAGGGGTGAATCAGCCCCAGCATTTT. Protein product: CASSTILGTGVNQPQHF.